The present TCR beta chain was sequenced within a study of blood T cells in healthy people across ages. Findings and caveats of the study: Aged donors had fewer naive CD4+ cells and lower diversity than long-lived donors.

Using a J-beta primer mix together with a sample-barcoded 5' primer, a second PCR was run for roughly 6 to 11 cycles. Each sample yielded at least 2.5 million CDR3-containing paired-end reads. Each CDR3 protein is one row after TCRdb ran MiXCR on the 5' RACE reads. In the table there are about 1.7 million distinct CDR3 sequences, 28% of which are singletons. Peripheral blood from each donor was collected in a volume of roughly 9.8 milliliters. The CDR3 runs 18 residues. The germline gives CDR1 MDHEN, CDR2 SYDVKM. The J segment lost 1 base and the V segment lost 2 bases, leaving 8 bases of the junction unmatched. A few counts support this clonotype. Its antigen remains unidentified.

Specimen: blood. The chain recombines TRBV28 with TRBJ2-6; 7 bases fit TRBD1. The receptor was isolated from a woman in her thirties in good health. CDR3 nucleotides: TGTGCCAGCAGTTTACCAACGACAGGGAGATCTGGGGCCAACGTCCTGACTTTC. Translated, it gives CASSLPTTGRSGANVLTF.